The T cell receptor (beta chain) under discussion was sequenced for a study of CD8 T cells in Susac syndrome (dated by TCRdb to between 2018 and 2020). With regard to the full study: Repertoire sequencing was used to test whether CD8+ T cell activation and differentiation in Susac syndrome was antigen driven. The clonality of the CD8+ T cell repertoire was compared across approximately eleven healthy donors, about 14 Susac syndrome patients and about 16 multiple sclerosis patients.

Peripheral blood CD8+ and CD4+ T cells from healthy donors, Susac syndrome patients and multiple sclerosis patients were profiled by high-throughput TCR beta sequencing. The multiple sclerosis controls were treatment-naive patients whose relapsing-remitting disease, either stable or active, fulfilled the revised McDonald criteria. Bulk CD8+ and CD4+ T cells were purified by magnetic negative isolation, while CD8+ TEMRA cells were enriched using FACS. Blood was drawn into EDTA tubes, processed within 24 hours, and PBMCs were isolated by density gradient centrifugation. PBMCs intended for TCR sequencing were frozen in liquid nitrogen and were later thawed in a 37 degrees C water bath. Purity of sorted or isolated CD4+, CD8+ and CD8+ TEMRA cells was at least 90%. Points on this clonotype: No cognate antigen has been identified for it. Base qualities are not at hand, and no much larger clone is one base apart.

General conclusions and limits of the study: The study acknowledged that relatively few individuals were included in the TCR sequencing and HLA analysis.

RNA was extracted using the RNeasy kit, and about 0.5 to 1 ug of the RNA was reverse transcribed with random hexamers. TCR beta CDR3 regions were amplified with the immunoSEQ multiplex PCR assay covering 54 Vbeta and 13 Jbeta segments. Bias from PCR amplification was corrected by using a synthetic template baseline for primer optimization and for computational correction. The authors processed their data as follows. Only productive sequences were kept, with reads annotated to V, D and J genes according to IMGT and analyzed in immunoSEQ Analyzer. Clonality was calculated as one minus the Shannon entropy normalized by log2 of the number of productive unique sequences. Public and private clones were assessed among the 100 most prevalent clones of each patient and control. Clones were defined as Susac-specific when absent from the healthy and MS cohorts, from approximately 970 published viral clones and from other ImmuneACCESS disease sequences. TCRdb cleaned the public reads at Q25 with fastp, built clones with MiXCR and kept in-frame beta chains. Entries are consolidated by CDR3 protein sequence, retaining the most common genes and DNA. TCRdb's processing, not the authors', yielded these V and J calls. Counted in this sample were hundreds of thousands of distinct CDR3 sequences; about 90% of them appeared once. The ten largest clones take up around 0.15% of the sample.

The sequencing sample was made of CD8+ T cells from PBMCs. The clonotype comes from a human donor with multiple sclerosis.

CDR3 region: CSVLGTGEKAFF. The DNA sequence follows: TGCAGCGTCCTCGGGACAGGTGAAAAAGCTTTCTTT. The rearrangement combines TRBV29-1 with TRBJ1-1, with 8 junctional bases fitting TRBD1. V lost 6 bases and J lost 9 bases, and the count of bases not matched to a germline gene is 9. CDR1 and CDR2 were assigned from the germline V gene as SQVTM and ANQGSEA. The CDR3 runs 12 residues from the cysteine to the phenylalanine. Only the CDR3 region is kept as DNA, spanning 36 bases read in frame from base 1.